One and the same sample provided the 32 T cell receptor beta chains below, sequenced in a study of T-cell memory formation after mild COVID-19. TCRdb processed the 5' RACE reads anew with MiXCR; each CDR3 protein has one entry. The sample shows around 210,000 distinct CDR3 sequences, roughly 10% of them seen only once. The source material was PBMCs or a T cell subset sorted from them (not recorded which). These receptors came from a man between 18 and 35 years old who had mild COVID-19 (a few samples of this study predate the infection). Cell type and time point are not known.

A few counts support this clonotype. This chain connects TRBV10-1 to TRBJ1-1, with a weak D call TRBD1 (5 bases). The V end lost 2 bases, the J end lost 4 bases, and 14 bases lay between the germline ends. The CDR3 loop spans 15 amino acids. Looked up from germline, CDR1 is WNHNN and CDR2 is SYGVQD (reference sequence). CDR3 residues: CASSERGGVSTEAFF. CDR3 coding DNA: TGCGCCAGCAGTGAGCGGGGAGGGGTGAGCACTGAAGCTTTCTTT.

This clonotype was recorded many times. The chain links TRBV20-1 to TRBJ2-6, with D perhaps matching TRBD2 (5 bases). CDR1 and CDR2 from the germline V gene are DFQATT and SNEGSKA (reference sequence). V dropped 1 base and J dropped 2 bases, with 6 bases sitting between them. The CDR3 is 14 amino acids. CDR3 DNA: TGCAGTGCTAGAGTGGAGGCTGGGGCCAACGTCCTGACTTTC. Its protein is CSARVEAGANVLTF.

The chain links TRBV28 to TRBJ2-5; 10 bases agree with TRBD2. The trim removed 8 bases at V and 1 base at J, leaving 4 bases unmatched. The CDR3 is 14 amino acids. Germline V gene sequence: CDR1 MDHEN, CDR2 SYDVKM. The CDR3 is CASLLAGPQETQYF. CDR3 nucleotide sequence: TGTGCCAGCCTACTAGCGGGGCCCCAAGAGACCCAGTACTTC.

The chain is built from TRBV27 and TRBJ2-2, with D tentatively TRBD1 or TRBD2 (5 bases each). V was cut by 3 bases and J by 3 bases, with 8 bases left in between. Looked up from germline, CDR1 is MNHEY and CDR2 is SMNVEV (reference sequence). This CDR3 contains 14 residues. The CDR3 sequence is CASSFRGHTGELFF. The CDR3 nucleotides are TGTGCCAGCAGTTTCCGGGGCCACACCGGGGAGCTGTTTTTT.

Here the CDR3 DNA reads TGCGCCAGCAGCTCGCGGGGCCCCTTCACAGATACGCAGTATTTT. Translating gives CASSSRGPFTDTQYF. The rearrangement uses TRBV5-1 and TRBJ2-3; perhaps TRBD2 as D (6 bases). The germline V and J ends were trimmed by 3 bases and 2 bases, with 13 bases remaining between them. CDR3 length: 15 residues. Looked up from germline, CDR1 is SGHRS and CDR2 is YFSETQ.

V and J are TRBV5-1 and TRBJ2-3; 15 positions match TRBD2. The CDR3 extends over 16 amino acids. The ends lost 4 bases at V and 5 bases at J; junction bases unmatched: 5. Germline V gene sequence: CDR1 SGHRS, CDR2 YFSETQ. As DNA, the CDR3 is TGCGCCAGCAGCCCGGGACTAGCGGGGGGTGGAGATACGCAGTATTTT. This sequence encodes CASSPGLAGGGDTQYF.

The sample holds a few counts of this clonotype. V gene TRBV6-2 or TRBV6-3 combines with J gene TRBJ2-7; 7 bases agree with TRBD2. CDR3 size: 14 residues. The V gene's germline CDR1 is MNHEY and CDR2 SVGEGT. V shed 5 bases, J shed 6 bases, and the junction held 10 bases outside the gene matches. Written as DNA, the CDR3 is TGTGCCAGCAGTCCGGGGACTAACTACGGCGAGCAGTACGTC. It is translated as CASSPGTNYGEQYV.

V is TRBV5-5 and J is TRBJ1-2, with D perhaps matching TRBD1 (5 bases). V was cut by 0 bases and J by 13 bases, with 10 bases left in between. CDR1 and CDR2 (germline): SGHKS, YYEKEE (reference sequence). CDR3 length: 11 residues. The CDR3 spells CASSLGAGITF. The CDR3 bases are TGTGCCAGCAGCTTGGGGGCAGGGATCACCTTC.

Details on this clonotype: This may arise from a read error, as a much more abundant clone is one base away. The chain is built from TRBV5-1 and TRBJ2-3; 8 positions match TRBD2. J was trimmed by 3 bases and V by 5 bases; bases with no gene match: 11. This CDR3 spans 16 amino acids. Germline assignment: CDR1 SGHRS and CDR2 YFSETQ. CDR3 sequence: CASRRGGRASTDTQYF. The CDR3 nucleotides are TGCGCCAGCAGACGGGGGGGCAGGGCATCAACAGATACGCAGTATTTT.

This clonotype was seen a few times. V is TRBV7-2 and J is TRBJ1-2, with D perhaps matching TRBD1 (5 bases). The germline V gene has CDR1 SGHTA and CDR2 FQGNSA. V was clipped by 5 bases and J by 6 bases, with 10 bases between them. The CDR3 has 12 amino acids. The CDR3 sequence is CASSRDLNGYTF. The CDR3 DNA reads as TGTGCCAGCAGCCGGGACCTGAATGGCTACACCTTC.

J is TRBJ2-1 and V is TRBV7-9, with 9 bases fitting TRBD1. CDR1 SEHNR and CDR2 FQNEAQ come from the germline V gene (reference sequence). The CDR3 extends over 16 amino acids. V was pared by 5 bases and J by 1 base, with 6 bases of the junction left unmatched. The CDR3 DNA follows: TGTGCCAGCAGCGTACACAGGGGGCGGTCCTACAATGAGCAGTTCTTC. Amino acid sequence: CASSVHRGRSYNEQFF.

This clonotype was observed a few times. The V gene is TRBV7-2, the J gene TRBJ2-7; D possibly uses TRBD1 or TRBD2 (6 bases each). Between the trimmed V and J ends, which lost 1 base and 3 bases, there was a span of 25 bases. Germline V gene lookup returns CDR1 SGHTA and CDR2 FQGNSA. The CDR3 is 19 amino acids. CDR3 bases: TGTGCCAGCAGCTTAGGAGGGGGGACGGGGGCAGGAAAGGGCTACGAGCAGTACTTC. Amino acids: CASSLGGGTGAGKGYEQYF.

The table lists this clonotype with many counts. The genes are TRBV4-3 and TRBJ2-7; the match to TRBD2 covers 10 bases. The CDR3 extends over 20 amino acids. Losses at the gene ends were 0 bases for V and 0 bases for J; bases not matched to a gene: 14. Germline lookup yields CDR1 LGHNA and CDR2 YSLEER. CDR3 sequence reads: CASSQDKGLAEPISSYEQYF. The CDR3 bases are TGCGCCAGCAGCCAAGATAAAGGACTAGCGGAGCCCATCAGCTCCTACGAGCAGTACTTC.

For this clonotype: A much larger clone differs by one base, so this may be a read error. V is TRBV12-3 or TRBV12-4 and J is TRBJ2-3; D is ambiguous. The CDR3 consists of 17 residues. CDR3 sequence reads: CASRLGRRSRDTDTQYF. The DNA for the CDR3 is TGTGCCAGCAGATTAGGGCGACGGTCTAGGGACACAGATACGCAGTATTTT.

V usage is TRBV5-5 and J usage is TRBJ2-3; D gene unclear. The CDR3 spans 13 residues. CDR1 is SGHKS, CDR2 YYEKEE, per germline (reference sequence). The V end lost 0 bases, the J end lost 8 bases, and 10 bases lay between the germline ends. Here the CDR3 DNA reads TGTGCCAGCAGCTTGGTCGCGACGGGTACGCAGTATTTT. This gives the protein CASSLVATGTQYF.

The V gene is TRBV9, the J gene TRBJ2-1; 10 bases map to TRBD2. Germline lookup yields CDR1 SGDLS and CDR2 YYNGEE. Unmatched junction bases numbered 3, after V lost 0 bases and J lost 9 bases. CDR3 size: 14 residues. DNA of the CDR3: TGTGCCAGCAGCGTAGCTAGCGGGGGTGGTGAGCAGTTCTTC. This encodes CASSVASGGGEQFF.

This clonotype was picked up many times. The chain has TRBV7-8 and TRBJ1-2; unclear D gene. CDR3 length: 12 residues. Trimming took 5 bases from V and 2 from J, leaving 6 bases between them. Germline CDR1 is SGHVS and CDR2 is FQNEAQ. The CDR3 DNA follows: TGTGCCAGCAGCGGGCAGAACTATGGCTACACCTTC. Translation gives CASSGQNYGYTF.

This CDR3 is CASSWTVFTGELFF. For the CDR3, the DNA is TGCGCCAGCAGCTGGACAGTCTTCACCGGGGAGCTGTTTTTT. The chain has TRBV5-1 and TRBJ2-2; D might be TRBD1 (6 bases). This CDR3 is built from 14 residues. V shed 3 bases and J shed 4 bases, with 10 bases lying between them. The germline V gene has CDR1 SGHRS and CDR2 YFSETQ.

About this clonotype itself: At one end, the junction sequence differs from germline, possibly due to a read error. The gene calls are TRBV5-1 and TRBJ2-1, with D perhaps being TRBD1 or TRBD2 (6 bases each). Germline V lookup: CDR1 SGHRS, CDR2 YFSETQ. The CDR3 spans 15 residues. CDR3 sequence reads: CASSLVGGPLNDQFF. The DNA for the CDR3 is TGCGCCAGCAGCTTGGTCGGGGGCCCCCTCAATGATCAGTTCTTC.

The chain uses TRBV5-6 and TRBJ2-5; 7 bases fit TRBD1. CDR1 and CDR2 from the germline V gene are SGHDT and YYEEEE. This CDR3 is built from 14 residues. The V segment lost 4 bases and the J segment 2 bases; nucleotides outside the gene matches: 5. The CDR3 spells CASSALGQQETQYF. The CDR3 DNA follows: TGTGCCAGCAGCGCCTTGGGACAGCAAGAGACCCAGTACTTC. The whole variable domain, filled in from reference TRBV5-6 and TRBJ2-5, reads DAGVTQSPTHLIKTRGQQVTLRCSPKSGHDTVSWYQQALGQGPQFIFQYYEEEERQRGNFPDRFSGHQFPNYSSELNVNALLLGDSALYLCASSALGQQETQYFGPGTRLLVL.

This clonotype showed up many times. This rearrangement joins TRBV4-1 to TRBJ1-5, with TRBD1 matching 8 bases. The germline V gene has CDR1 MGHRA and CDR2 YSYEKL. The CDR3 extends over 18 amino acids. With V trimmed by 4 bases and J by 2 bases, 13 bases remained unmatched. Here the CDR3 DNA reads TGCGCCAGCAGCCGACAGGGGTTAGCAGGGGTGGGCAATCAGCCCCAGCATTTT. Its translation: CASSRQGLAGVGNQPQHF.

This clonotype was detected a few times. The rearrangement links TRBV12-3 or TRBV12-4 to TRBJ2-7, with 11 bases matching TRBD1. The trim removed 5 bases at V and 6 bases at J, leaving 6 bases unmatched. The CDR3 extends over 14 amino acids. This CDR3 is CASSTRDRGVEQYF. The DNA of the CDR3 is TGTGCCAGCAGTACCCGGGACAGGGGGGTCGAGCAGTACTTC.

The sample holds a few counts of this clonotype. The chain has TRBV5-6 and TRBJ2-3; 7 bases align to TRBD2. CDR1 SGHDT and CDR2 YYEEEE come from the germline V gene. V shed 1 base and J 4 bases; nucleotides not matched to a gene: 9. This CDR3 has 16 amino acids. CDR3 region: CASSLFETSPSDTQYF. Written as DNA, the CDR3 is TGTGCCAGCAGCTTGTTTGAGACTAGCCCCTCAGATACGCAGTATTTT.

This chain joins TRBV6-1 and TRBJ1-1; D may be TRBD1 (5 bases). The ends were cut back, 3 bases at V and 1 base at J, with 9 bases in the middle. The CDR3 contains 14 residues. CDR1 is MNHNS and CDR2 is SASEGT in the germline V gene. The CDR3 spells CASSDQTGNTEAFF. Here the CDR3 DNA reads TGTGCCAGCAGTGATCAAACAGGGAACACTGAAGCTTTCTTT.

The table lists this clonotype with a few counts. The chain carries TRBV12-3 or TRBV12-4 and TRBJ1-1; no reliable D call. V dropped 8 bases and J dropped 1 base, with 20 bases sitting between them. This CDR3 contains 16 residues. The CDR3 reads CASLPSPGIENTEAFF. In nucleotides, the CDR3 is TGTGCCAGCCTCCCCTCGCCCGGGATTGAGAACACTGAAGCTTTCTTT.

This clonotype came up a few times. The chain employs TRBV7-2 and TRBJ1-5, with a tentative D call TRBD1 (6 bases). Germline V gene data show CDR1 as SGHTA and CDR2 as FQGNSA. V lost 2 bases and J 1 base, leaving 9 bases between the germline ends. CDR3 size: 15 residues. CDR3 nucleotides: TGTGCCAGCAGCTTATACAGGGTGAGCAATCAGCCCCAGCATTTT. Encoded protein: CASSLYRVSNQPQHF.

This clonotype occurred a few times. The DNA for the CDR3 is TGTGCCAGTGGCCGATCTAACTATGGCTACACCTTC. Protein product: CASGRSNYGYTF. The J gene is TRBJ1-2, the V gene TRBV12-3 or TRBV12-4; D gene uncertain. The CDR3 contains 12 residues. V lost 9 bases, J lost 0 bases, and 8 bases lay in between.

This clonotype occurred a few times. The chain is built from TRBV7-2 and TRBJ2-7, with a weak D call TRBD2 (6 bases). Germline V gives CDR1 SGHTA, CDR2 FQGNSA. The CDR3 runs 14 residues. Trimming cost V 1 base and J 3 bases, with 10 bases left between them. CDR3 coding DNA: TGTGCCAGCAGCTTAGGTCTAGCGTTCTACGAGCAGTACTTC. Translating gives CASSLGLAFYEQYF.

This clonotype showed up just a few times. The chain joins TRBV7-9 to TRBJ2-3; possibly TRBD2 for D (7 bases). This CDR3 region has 15 residues. The V end lost 0 bases, the J end lost 4 bases, and 11 bases lay between the germline ends. From germline, CDR1 is SEHNR and CDR2 FQNEAQ (reference sequence). This CDR3 is CASSLAGGQADTQYF. The CDR3 DNA sequence: TGTGCCAGCAGCTTAGCGGGGGGGCAGGCAGATACGCAGTATTTT.

The J gene is TRBJ2-1, the V gene TRBV3-1, with 8 bases matching TRBD1. V shed 5 bases, J shed 10 bases, and the junction held 4 bases outside the gene matches. This CDR3 spans 12 amino acids. Looked up from germline, CDR1 is LGHDT and CDR2 is YNNKEL (reference sequence). The CDR3 spells CASSSGGREQFF. CDR3 nucleotide sequence: TGTGCCAGCAGCTCAGGGGGCCGGGAGCAGTTCTTC.

In this sample, this clonotype turned up a few times. The chain is built from TRBV12-3 or TRBV12-4 and TRBJ2-2, with 10 bases matching TRBD2. The CDR3 consists of 16 residues. J lost 5 bases, V lost 1 base, and 4 bases had no gene match. This chain's CDR3 is CASSLVTAGGTGELFF. The CDR3 nucleotides are TGTGCCAGCAGTTTAGTAACAGCGGGGGGGACCGGGGAGCTGTTTTTT.

This clonotype occurred a few times. The chain links TRBV11-2 to TRBJ2-6, with TRBD1 matching over 8 bases. The V gene end was trimmed by 2 bases and the J gene end by 4 bases; junction bases not matched to a gene: 4. The CDR3 is 16 residues long. Germline-derived CDR1 and CDR2 are SGHAT and FQNNGV. CDR3 bases: TGTGCCAGCAGCTTATCCCAGGGGGCCGGGGCCAACGTCCTGACTTTC. Amino acid sequence: CASSLSQGAGANVLTF.